Sequencing of this TCR beta chain was carried out in a study of beta chain features in type 1 diabetes. Germline V gene data show CDR1 as MDHEN and CDR2 as SYDVKM. This CDR3 is 14 amino acids long. Trimming cost V 5 bases and J 3 bases, with 13 bases left between them. Investigators reverse transcribed all isolated RNA, so they sequenced expressed TCRB transcripts. The table came from immunoSEQ multiplex PCR; TCRdb's copy has only in-frame clones and leaves some out. The sample yields 970,000 or so clones, around a sixth seen once. The TCR comes from a woman younger than 30 in good health. The chain couples TRBV28 to TRBJ1-2, with D perhaps TRBD1 (5 bases). The sequencing sample was made of naive CD4+ T cells from blood. The CDR3 loop is CASSTGLMHYGYTF. DNA for the CDR3: TGTGCCAGCAGTACGGGACTGATGCACTATGGCTACACCTTC.